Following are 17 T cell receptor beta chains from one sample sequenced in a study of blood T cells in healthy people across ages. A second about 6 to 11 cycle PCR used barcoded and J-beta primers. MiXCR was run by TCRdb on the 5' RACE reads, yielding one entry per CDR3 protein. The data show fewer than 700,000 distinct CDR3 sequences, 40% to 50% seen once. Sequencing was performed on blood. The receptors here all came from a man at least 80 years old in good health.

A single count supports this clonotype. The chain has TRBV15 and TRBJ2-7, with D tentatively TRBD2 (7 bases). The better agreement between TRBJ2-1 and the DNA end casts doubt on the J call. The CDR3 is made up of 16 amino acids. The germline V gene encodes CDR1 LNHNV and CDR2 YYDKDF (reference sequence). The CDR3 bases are TGTGCCACCAGCAGAGATGGGGGGGGCGCGTCCTACGAGCAGTTCTTC. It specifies CATSRDGGGASYEQFF.

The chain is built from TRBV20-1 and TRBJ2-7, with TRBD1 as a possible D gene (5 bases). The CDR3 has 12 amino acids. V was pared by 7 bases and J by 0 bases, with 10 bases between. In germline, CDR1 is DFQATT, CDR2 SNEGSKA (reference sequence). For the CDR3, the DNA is TGCAGTGGGCAAGGGGACTCCTACGAGCAGTACTTC. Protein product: CSGQGDSYEQYF.

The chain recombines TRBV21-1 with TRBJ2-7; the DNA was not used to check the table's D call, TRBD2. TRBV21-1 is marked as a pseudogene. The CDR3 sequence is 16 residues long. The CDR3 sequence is CASSRSGTSDSYEQYF. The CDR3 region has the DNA TGTGCCAGCAGCAGGTCCGGGACTAGCGATTCCTACGAGCAGTACTTC.

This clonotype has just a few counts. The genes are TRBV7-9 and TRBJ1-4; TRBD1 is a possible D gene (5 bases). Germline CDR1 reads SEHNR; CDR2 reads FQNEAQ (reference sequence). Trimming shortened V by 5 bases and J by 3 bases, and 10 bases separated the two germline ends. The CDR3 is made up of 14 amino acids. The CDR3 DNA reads TGTGCCAGCAGCCCAGGGAGCTCTAATGAAAAACTGTTTTTT. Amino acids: CASSPGSSNEKLFF.

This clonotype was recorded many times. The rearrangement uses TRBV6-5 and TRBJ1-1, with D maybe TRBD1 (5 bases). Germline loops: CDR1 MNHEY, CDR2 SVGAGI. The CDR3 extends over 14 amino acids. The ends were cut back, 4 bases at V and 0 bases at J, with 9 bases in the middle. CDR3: CASSSGRLNTEAFF. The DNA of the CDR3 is TGTGCCAGCAGTTCGGGACGATTGAACACTGAAGCTTTCTTT.

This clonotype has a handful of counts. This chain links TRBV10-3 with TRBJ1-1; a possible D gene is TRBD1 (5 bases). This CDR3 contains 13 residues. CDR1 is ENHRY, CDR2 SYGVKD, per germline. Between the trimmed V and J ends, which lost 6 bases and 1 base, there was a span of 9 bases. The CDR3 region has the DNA TGTGCCATCAGCGATACAGGGAACACTGAAGCTTTCTTT. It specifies CAISDTGNTEAFF.

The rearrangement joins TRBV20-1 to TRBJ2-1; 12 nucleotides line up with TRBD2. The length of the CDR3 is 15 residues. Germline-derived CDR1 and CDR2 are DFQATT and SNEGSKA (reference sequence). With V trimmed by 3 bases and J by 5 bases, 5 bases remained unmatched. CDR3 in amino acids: CSASSLAGGDNEQFF. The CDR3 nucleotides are TGCAGTGCTAGCTCCCTAGCGGGGGGGGACAATGAGCAGTTCTTC.

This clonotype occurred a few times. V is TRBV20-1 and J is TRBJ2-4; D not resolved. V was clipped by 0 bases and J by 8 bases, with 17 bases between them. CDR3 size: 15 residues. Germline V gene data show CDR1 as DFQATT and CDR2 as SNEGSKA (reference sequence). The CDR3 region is CSARDRPGWKDIQYF. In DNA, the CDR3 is TGCAGTGCTAGAGATCGCCCAGGCTGGAAGGACATTCAGTACTTC.

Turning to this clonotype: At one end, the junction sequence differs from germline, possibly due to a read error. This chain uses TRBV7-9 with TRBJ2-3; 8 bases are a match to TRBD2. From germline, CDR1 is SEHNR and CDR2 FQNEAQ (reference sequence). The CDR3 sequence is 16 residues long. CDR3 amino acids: CASSPMAGGIADTRYF. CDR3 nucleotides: TGTGCCAGCAGCCCCATGGCGGGGGGTATCGCAGATACGCGGTATTTT.

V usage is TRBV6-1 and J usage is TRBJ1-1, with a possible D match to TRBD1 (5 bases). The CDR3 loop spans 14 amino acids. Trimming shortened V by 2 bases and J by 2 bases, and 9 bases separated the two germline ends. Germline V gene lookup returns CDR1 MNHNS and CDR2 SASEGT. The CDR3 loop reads CASSELGTNTEAFF. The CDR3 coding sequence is TGTGCCAGCAGTGAATTGGGGACTAACACTGAAGCTTTCTTT.

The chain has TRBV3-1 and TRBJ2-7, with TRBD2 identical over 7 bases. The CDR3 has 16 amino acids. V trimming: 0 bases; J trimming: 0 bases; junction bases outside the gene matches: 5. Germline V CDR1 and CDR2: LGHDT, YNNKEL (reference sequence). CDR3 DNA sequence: TGTGCCAGCAGCCAAGACAGCGGGGCCTTCTCCTACGAGCAGTACTTC. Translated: CASSQDSGAFSYEQYF.

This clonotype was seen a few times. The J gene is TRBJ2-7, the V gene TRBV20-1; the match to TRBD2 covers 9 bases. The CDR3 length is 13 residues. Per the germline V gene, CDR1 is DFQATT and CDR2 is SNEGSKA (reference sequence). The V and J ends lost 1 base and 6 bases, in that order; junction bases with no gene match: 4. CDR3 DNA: TGCAGTGCTAGAGGGACTAGCGCGTTCGAGCAGTACTTC. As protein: CSARGTSAFEQYF.

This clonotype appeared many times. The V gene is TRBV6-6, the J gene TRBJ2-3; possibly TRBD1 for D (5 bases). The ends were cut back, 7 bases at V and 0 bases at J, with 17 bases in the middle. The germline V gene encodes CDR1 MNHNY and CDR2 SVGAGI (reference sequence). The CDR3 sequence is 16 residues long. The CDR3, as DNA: TGTGCCAGCAACCCAGGGAATATGTTAAGCACAGATACGCAGTATTTT. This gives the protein CASNPGNMLSTDTQYF.

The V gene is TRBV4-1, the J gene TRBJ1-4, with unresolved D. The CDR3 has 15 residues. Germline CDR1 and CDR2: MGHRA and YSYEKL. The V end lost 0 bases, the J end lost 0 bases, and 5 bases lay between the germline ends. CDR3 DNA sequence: TGCGCCAGCAGCCAAGAATGGGCAACTAATGAAAAACTGTTTTTT. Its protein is CASSQEWATNEKLFF.

The CDR3 DNA is TGTGCCAGCAGTCGACAGGCGGGTGATCAGCCCCAGCATTTT. It yields the protein CASSRQAGDQPQHF. The chain employs TRBV6-4 and TRBJ1-5; the D gene is possibly TRBD1 (6 bases). This CDR3 is 14 amino acids long. V was shortened by 5 bases and J by 5 bases, with 13 bases between the two germline ends. Germline values: CDR1 MRHNA, CDR2 SNTAGT.

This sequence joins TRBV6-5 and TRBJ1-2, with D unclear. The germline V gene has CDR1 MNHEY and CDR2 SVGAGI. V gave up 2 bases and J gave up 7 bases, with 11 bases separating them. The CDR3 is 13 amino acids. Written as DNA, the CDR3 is TGTGCCAGCAGTTACGGGGAGCCTAGTGGCTACACCTTC. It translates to CASSYGEPSGYTF.

CDR3 in DNA: TGTGCCAGCAGTTCCGACAGTAGGAATTCACCCCTCCACTTT. Translation gives CASSSDSRNSPLHF. The rearrangement joins TRBV27 to TRBJ1-6, with a possible D match to TRBD1 (5 bases). Germline V CDR1 and CDR2: MNHEY, SMNVEV (reference sequence). Trimming removed 4 bases at V and 7 bases at J, with 11 bases between. The CDR3 covers 14 residues.